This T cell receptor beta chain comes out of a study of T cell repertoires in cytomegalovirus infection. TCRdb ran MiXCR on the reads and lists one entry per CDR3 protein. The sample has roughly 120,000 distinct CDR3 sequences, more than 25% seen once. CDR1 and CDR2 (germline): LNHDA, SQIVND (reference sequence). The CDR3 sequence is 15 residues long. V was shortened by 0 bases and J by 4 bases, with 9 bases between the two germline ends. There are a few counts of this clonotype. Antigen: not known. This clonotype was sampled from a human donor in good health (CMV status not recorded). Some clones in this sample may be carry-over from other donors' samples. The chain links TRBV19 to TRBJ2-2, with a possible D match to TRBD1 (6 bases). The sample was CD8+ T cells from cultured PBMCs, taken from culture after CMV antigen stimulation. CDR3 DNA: TGTGCCAGTAGTATAGATCTAGGGGGCACCGGGGAGCTGTTTTTT. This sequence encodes CASSIDLGGTGELFF.